A single T cell receptor (beta chain) is shown here with its context. This entry belongs to a study of blood T cell repertoires in COVID-19. Under the authors' procedure: Amplification with reference gene primers provided the estimates of nucleated cell counts. Some clones are missing from TCRdb's copy, which holds only in-frame ones; the method was immunoSEQ multiplex PCR. V, J and clone size are those of that table, while D and trimming were read from the DNA. This repertoire shows 110,000 to 150,000 clones, around 89% found once; its top ten account for around 2.9%. This CDR3 is 17 amino acids long. V was pared by 2 bases and J by 5 bases, with 24 bases between. The germline CDR1 and CDR2 sequences are SQVTM and ANQGSEA.

This clonotype originated in an older woman with active COVID-19. Sequencing was performed on peripheral blood. The chain recombines TRBV29-1 with TRBJ1-1, with D maybe TRBD1 (5 bases). The CDR3 spells CSVESRRTDTGGTEAFF. The CDR3 nucleotides read TGCAGCGTTGAAAGTCGGAGGACCGACACGGGGGGAACTGAAGCTTTCTTT.